One sample yielded the 10 T cell receptor beta chains listed below, sequenced in a study of metastatic and nonmetastatic thyroid tumors. TCRdb re-called clones via MiXCR from the PCR reads. The profile shows tens of thousands of clones, around 17% of them singletons. Patients were all untreated before their thyroid surgery. The sample comprised tumor tissue. These receptors all stem from a female donor with papillary thyroid cancer or a benign thyroid nodule (not recorded which). Some clones in this sample may be carry-over from other donors' samples.

This clone has ten or more counts. The rearrangement joins TRBV4-1 to TRBJ2-3; D is undetermined. Germline lookup yields CDR1 MGHRA and CDR2 YSYEKL. Trimming took 4 bases from V and 3 from J, leaving 11 bases between them. CDR3 length: 14 residues. The CDR3 loop reads CASSLMGATDTQYF. CDR3 DNA sequence: TGCGCCAGCAGCCTCATGGGTGCGACAGATACGCAGTATTTT.

This clone was observed many times. The junction shows a germline mismatch at one end, possibly a read error. Other DNA sequences in the sample encode the same CDR3. CDR3 residues: CASSLNKRAEAFF. The CDR3 nucleotides read TGTGCCAGCAGTCTGAATAAGAGGGCTGAAGCTTTCTTC. This chain links TRBV6-2 or TRBV6-3 with TRBJ1-1; D is unresolved. The CDR3 runs to 13 residues. Germline V gene data show CDR1 as MNHEY and CDR2 as SVGEGT.

This clone was counted at least ten times. V is TRBV25-1 and J is TRBJ1-4; D possibly corresponds to TRBD1 (6 bases). Germline CDR1 and CDR2: MGHDK and SYGVNS. V shed 7 bases and J shed 0 bases, with 6 bases lying between them. This CDR3 contains 13 residues. CDR3 protein: CASNRATNEKLFF. Written as DNA, the CDR3 is TGTGCCAGCAACAGGGCAACTAATGAAAAACTGTTTTTT.

This clone was recorded many times. This chain joins TRBV20-1 and TRBJ2-1; 15 nucleotides align to TRBD2. Germline assignment: CDR1 DFQATT and CDR2 SNEGSKA (reference sequence). Trimming at V came to 6 bases and at J to 11 bases, leaving 11 bases not matched to a gene. CDR3 length equals 15 residues. This chain's CDR3 is CSAYTPGLAGGQQFF. The CDR3 DNA reads as TGCAGTGCCTATACTCCGGGACTAGCGGGAGGACAGCAGTTCTTC.

On this clone: One end of the junction does not line up with germline, which may come from a read error. The chain joins TRBV5-1 to TRBJ2-2; D not resolved. The CDR3 has 16 residues. The germline CDR1 and CDR2 sequences are SGHRS and YFSETQ. The CDR3 DNA follows: TGCGCCATCAGCCCACCGGTTACATGGAACACCGGGGAGCTGTTTTTT. This codes for CAISPPVTWNTGELFF.

This clone was seen only a few times. This chain joins TRBV27 and TRBJ2-3, with 12 bases lining up with TRBD2. V lost 4 bases to trimming and J lost 1 base; unmatched junction nucleotides: 3. Per the germline V gene, CDR1 is MNHEY and CDR2 is SMNVEV (reference sequence). The CDR3 extends over 16 amino acids. CDR3 residues: CASSSRLAGGTDTQYF. The DNA of the CDR3 is TGTGCCAGCAGTTCCCGACTAGCGGGAGGCACAGATACGCAGTATTTT.

This clone was observed many times. The CDR3 is CASSLEWGEGWRNTEAFF. The DNA for the CDR3 is TGTGCCAGCAGCTTAGAATGGGGAGAGGGTTGGAGGAACACTGAAGCTTTCTTT. V is TRBV6-5 and J is TRBJ1-1; no clear D. Per the germline V gene, CDR1 is MNHEY and CDR2 is SVGAGI. Deletions cut 6 bases from V and 1 base from J, with 24 bases between. The CDR3 totals 18 residues.

J is TRBJ1-1 and V is TRBV30, with D possibly TRBD1 on 5 matching bases. Germline CDR1 GTSNPN, CDR2 SVGIG (reference sequence). V lost 0 bases and J 13 bases, leaving 21 bases between the germline ends. The CDR3 is 14 amino acids. CDR3 loop: CAWSVGLGGDNDFF. The CDR3, as DNA: TGTGCCTGGAGTGTGGGACTAGGTGGCGATAATGATTTCTTT.

This clone was seen many times. The J gene is TRBJ2-7, the V gene TRBV10-2, with D perhaps given as TRBD1 or TRBD2 (5 bases each). Germline CDR1 WSHSY, CDR2 SAAADI. V lost 4 bases and J 7 bases, leaving 14 bases between the germline ends. The CDR3 has 13 residues. The CDR3 protein is CASSVARWGEQYF. In DNA form, the CDR3 reads TGCGCCAGCAGTGTAGCGAGATGGGGGGAGCAGTACTTC.

This clone appeared many times. A much larger clone lies a single base off, so this may be a read error. The chain combines TRBV20-1 with TRBJ2-3; TRBD2 is a possible D gene (5 bases). Germline loops: CDR1 DFQATT, CDR2 SNEGSKA (reference sequence). The CDR3 totals 15 residues. The CDR3 coding sequence is TGCAGTGCTAGAGAAGGCACCTCTAGCACAGATGCGCAGTATTTT. It yields the protein CSAREGTSSTDAQYF.